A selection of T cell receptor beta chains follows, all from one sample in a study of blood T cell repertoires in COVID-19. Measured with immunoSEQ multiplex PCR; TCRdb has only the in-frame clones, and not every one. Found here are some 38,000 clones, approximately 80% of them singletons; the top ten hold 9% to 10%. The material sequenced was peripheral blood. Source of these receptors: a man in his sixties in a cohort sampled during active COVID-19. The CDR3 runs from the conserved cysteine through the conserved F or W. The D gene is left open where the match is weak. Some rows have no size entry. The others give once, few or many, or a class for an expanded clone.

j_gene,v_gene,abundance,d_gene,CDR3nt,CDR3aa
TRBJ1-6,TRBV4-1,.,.,TGCGCCAGCAGCCAACTTTTTACGGGGCAGGGAGGTTCACCCCTCCACTTT,CASSQLFTGQGGSPLHF
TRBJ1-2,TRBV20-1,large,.,TGCAGTTCACCGGTTAACTATGGCTACACCTTC,CSSPVNYGYTF
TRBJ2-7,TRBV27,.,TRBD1,TGTGCCAGCAGTTTGGGGTTAGTCGGGACAGGGGTTCCGGAGCAGTACTTC,CASSLGLVGTGVPEQYF
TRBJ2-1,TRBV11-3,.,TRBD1,TGTGCCAGCAGCTTAGGGCAGGGGGTGGGTGAGCAGTTCTTC,CASSLGQGVGEQFF
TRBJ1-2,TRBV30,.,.,TGTGCCTGGAGAGCAGGGAACGGGCTTAACTATGGCTACACCTTC,CAWRAGNGLNYGYTF
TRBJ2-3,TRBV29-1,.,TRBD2,TGCAGCGTTAAGGGACTAGCGGGAATTAGTGATGGCACAGATACGCAGTATTTT,CSVKGLAGISDGTDTQYF
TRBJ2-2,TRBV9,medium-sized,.,TGTGCCAGCAGCCAGTCGCGACAGGGACTCGCGAACACCGGGGAGCTGTTTTTT,CASSQSRQGLANTGELFF
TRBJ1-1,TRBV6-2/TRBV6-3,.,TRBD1,TGTGCCAGCAGCCTGACAGGGGTGGGAGTGAACACTGAAGCTTTCTTT,CASSLTGVGVNTEAFF
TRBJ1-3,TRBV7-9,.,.,TGTGCCAGCAGCTTAGGGACTGATTCTGGAAACACCATATATTTT,CASSLGTDSGNTIYF
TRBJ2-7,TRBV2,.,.,TGTGCCGCTACTGGAGACTTTTACGAGCAGTACTTC,CAATGDFYEQYF
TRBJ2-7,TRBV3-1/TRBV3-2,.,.,TGTGCCAGCCAGGGCTACCACGAGCAGTACTTC,CASQGYHEQYF
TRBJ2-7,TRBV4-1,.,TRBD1,TGCGCCAGCAGCCAACAGGGACAGGACGAGCAGTACTTC,CASSQQGQDEQYF
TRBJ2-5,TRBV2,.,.,TGTGCCAGCACTAGAATGTCCCAAGAGACCCAGTACTTC,CASTRMSQETQYF
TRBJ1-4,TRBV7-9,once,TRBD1,TGTGCCAGCAGCTTGTCCACAGGGGTCGAAAAACTGTTTTTT,CASSLSTGVEKLFF
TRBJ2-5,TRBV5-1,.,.,TGCGCCAGCAGCTGGGGGGGGCGACAGGGGGAGACCCAGTACTTC,CASSWGGRQGETQYF
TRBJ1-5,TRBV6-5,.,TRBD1,TGTGCCAGCACGCGGAACAGGGGCCATCAGCCCCAGCATTTT,CASTRNRGHQPQHF
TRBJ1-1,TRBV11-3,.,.,TGTGCCAGCAGCCTATCGGGGGAGGTCGACACTGAAGCTTTCTTT,CASSLSGEVDTEAFF
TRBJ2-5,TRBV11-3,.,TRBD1,TGTGCCAGCAGGGATAGGACAGGGACGTCCGACCAGTACTTC,CASRDRTGTSDQYF
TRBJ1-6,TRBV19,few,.,TGTGCCAGTAGTACCATCGGACGGGGGGACAATTCACCCCTCCACTTT,CASSTIGRGDNSPLHF
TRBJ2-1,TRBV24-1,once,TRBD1,TGTGCCACCAGTGATAGACGGGACAGCACAAGGTACAATGAGCAGTTCTTC,CATSDRRDSTRYNEQFF
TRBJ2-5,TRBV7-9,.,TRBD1,TGTGCCAGCCAGGACAGGGGGGGAGAGACCCAGTACTTC,CASQDRGGETQYF
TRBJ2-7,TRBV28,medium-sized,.,TGTGCCAGCAGTTTCGGACTGGCGGAGCAGTACTTC,CASSFGLAEQYF
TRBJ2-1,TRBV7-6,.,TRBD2,TGTGCCAGCAGCACCCTCGGGACTAGCGACCATGAGCAGTTCTTC,CASSTLGTSDHEQFF
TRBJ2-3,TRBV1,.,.,TGCACCAGTATTAGGAGTACAGATACGCAGTATTTT,CTSIRSTDTQYF
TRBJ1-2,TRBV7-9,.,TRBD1,TGTGCCAGCAGCACTTCAGGGGGCTCACTCTATGGCTACACCTTC,CASSTSGGSLYGYTF
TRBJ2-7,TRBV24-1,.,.,TGTGCCACCAGTGATTTTTTGGGGCAGGGGTCCCACGAGCAGTACTTC,CATSDFLGQGSHEQYF
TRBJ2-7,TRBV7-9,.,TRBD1,TGTGCCAGCAGGCCCTCGACAGGGGTGAGCGAGCAGTACTTC,CASRPSTGVSEQYF
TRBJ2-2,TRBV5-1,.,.,TGCGCCACCTCCCCGGAAGGGGCCAGGGGGGAGCTGTTTTTT,CATSPEGARGELFF
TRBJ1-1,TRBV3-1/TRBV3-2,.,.,TGTGCCAGCAGCCAACGGGGGGATGCTTTCTTT,CASSQRGDAFF
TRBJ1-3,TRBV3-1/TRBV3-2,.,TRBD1,TGTGCCAGCAGCCAAGAAGGGGACAGGGGGGCTGGAAACACCATATATTTT,CASSQEGDRGAGNTIYF
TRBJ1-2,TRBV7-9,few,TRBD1,TGTGCCAGCAGCCCTCAGGGGGCCGGCTATGGCTACACCTTC,CASSPQGAGYGYTF
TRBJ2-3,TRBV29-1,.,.,TGCAGCGTTGATGTCGGGGATACGCAGTATTTT,CSVDVGDTQYF
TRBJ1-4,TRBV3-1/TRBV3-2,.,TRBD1,TGTGCCAGCAGCCTTGCAGGGGGCGGGAATGAAAAACTGTTTTTT,CASSLAGGGNEKLFF
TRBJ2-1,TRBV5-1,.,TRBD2,TGCGCCAGCAGCGGCGGAATAGCGGGGGCCTACAATGAGCAGTTCTTC,CASSGGIAGAYNEQFF
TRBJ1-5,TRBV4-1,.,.,TGCGCCAGCAGCCAAGATAGATTGAGCCTAAATCAGCCCCAGCATTTT,CASSQDRLSLNQPQHF